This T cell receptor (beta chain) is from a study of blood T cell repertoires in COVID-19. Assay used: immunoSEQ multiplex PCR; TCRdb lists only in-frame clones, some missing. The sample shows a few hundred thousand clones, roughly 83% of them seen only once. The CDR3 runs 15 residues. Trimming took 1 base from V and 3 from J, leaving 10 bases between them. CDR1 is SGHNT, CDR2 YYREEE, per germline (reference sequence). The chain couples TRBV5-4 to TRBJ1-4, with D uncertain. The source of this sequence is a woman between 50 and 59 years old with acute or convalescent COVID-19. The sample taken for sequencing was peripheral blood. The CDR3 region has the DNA TGTGCCAGCAGCTTGAGAGGGCCAGCTAATGAAAAACTGTTTTTT. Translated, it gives CASSLRGPANEKLFF.